The rows below give T cell receptor beta chains drawn from one sample of a study of T-cell memory formation after mild COVID-19. TCRdb itself ran the 5' RACE reads through MiXCR, one entry per CDR3 protein. The data contain a few hundred thousand distinct CDR3 sequences, 18% of them singletons. The sample was PBMCs or a T cell subset sorted from them (not recorded which). All receptors come from a man aged 18 to 29 who had mild COVID-19 (a few samples of this study predate the infection). Cell type and time point are not known. Both conserved end residues are part of each CDR3. The D gene is left open where the match is weak. Size values are once, few and many counts, or a class for expanded clones, and some rows have none.

V gene	D gene	J gene	clone size	CDR3 DNA	CDR3 protein
TRBV3-1	.	TRBJ1-2	.	TGTGCCAGCAGCCAACAGGGGTACTATGGCTACACCTTC	CASSQQGYYGYTF
TRBV5-1	.	TRBJ2-3	few	TGCGCCAGCAGCTTGGGATTTGCGGGTACAGATACGCAGTATTTT	CASSLGFAGTDTQYF
TRBV7-9	.	TRBJ1-1	.	TGTGCCAGCGGTCGACAGCAAATGAACACTGAAGCTTTCTTT	CASGRQQMNTEAFF
TRBV15	TRBD2	TRBJ2-2	.	TGTGCCACCAGCAGAACTAGCGACACCGGGGAGCTGTTTTTT	CATSRTSDTGELFF
TRBV5-1	.	TRBJ1-2	.	TGCGCCAGCAGCCCAACCCGGCGGGGCTACACCTTC	CASSPTRRGYTF
TRBV6-1	.	TRBJ1-2	.	TGTGCCAGCAGTGCCCCGACAGGCTATGGCTACACCTTC	CASSAPTGYGYTF
TRBV24-1	TRBD1	TRBJ2-2	few	TGTGCCACCAGTGATCCAGGCCAGGGGGCCGGGGAGCTGTTTTTT	CATSDPGQGAGELFF
TRBV4-1	.	TRBJ1-4	few	TGCGCCAGCAGCCAAAGCGTGGCGGAAAAACTGTTTTTT	CASSQSVAEKLFF
TRBV20-1	.	TRBJ1-1	.	TGCAGTGCCCTAACCGGTCGGTTGAACACTGAAGCTTTCTTT	CSALTGRLNTEAFF
TRBV29-1	TRBD2	TRBJ2-5	few	TGCAGCGTCGCGGGGGGCGGGCTCCTAACGGGAGAGACCCAGTACTTC	CSVAGGGLLTGETQYF
TRBV5-5	TRBD1	TRBJ2-7	many	TGTGCCAGCAGCCGACCGGGACAGGTCTACGAGCAGTACTTC	CASSRPGQVYEQYF
TRBV2	.	TRBJ1-5	.	TGTGCCAGCAGTGTTAACAGGGAGTTTCAGCCCCAGCATTTT	CASSVNREFQPQHF
TRBV12-3/TRBV12-4	.	TRBJ2-3	few	TGTGCCAGCAGTTTCCATACAGATACGCAGTATTTT	CASSFHTDTQYF
TRBV7-2	TRBD1	TRBJ1-1	.	TGTGCCAGCAGCTATACAGGGGCCACTGAAGCTTTCTTT	CASSYTGATEAFF
TRBV12-3/TRBV12-4	.	TRBJ2-5	few	TGTGCCAGCAGTTCAACAGGTGGGGAGACCCAGTACTTC	CASSSTGGETQYF
TRBV29-1	TRBD1	TRBJ2-1	.	TGCAGCGCCTCGGGACAGGGCCTCAATGAGCAGTTCTTC	CSASGQGLNEQFF
TRBV6-1	TRBD1	TRBJ1-2	few	TGTGCCAGCAGTGACAGGGGGGGAAACTATGGCTACACCTTC	CASSDRGGNYGYTF
TRBV29-1	.	TRBJ2-2	.	TGCAGCGTTGCACCGTACTCGAACACCGGGGAGCTGTTTTTT	CSVAPYSNTGELFF
TRBV3-1	.	TRBJ1-3	few	TGTGCCAGCAGCCCAGGGCTCAGGGTTGACACCATATATTTT	CASSPGLRVDTIYF
TRBV5-1	.	TRBJ2-5	many	TGCGCCAGCAGCCCGGAGGGGAACTCTCCCGAGACCCAGTACTTC	CASSPEGNSPETQYF
TRBV9	.	TRBJ2-5	.	TGTGCCAGCAGCGTAGAACAGCAAGAGACCCAGTACTTC	CASSVEQQETQYF
TRBV7-9	.	TRBJ2-2	few	TGTGCCAGCAGATACCTCGGGGGTACCGGGGAGCTGTTTTTT	CASRYLGGTGELFF
TRBV2	TRBD1	TRBJ1-1	.	TGTGCCAGCAGGGAGGACAGGGTGGAAGCTTTCTTT	CASREDRVEAFF
TRBV4-2	.	TRBJ1-2	many	TGTGCCAGCAGCCAAGATAGCGCTAAGCCAGGGATTGTGGGCTACACCTTC	CASSQDSAKPGIVGYTF
TRBV5-1	TRBD1	TRBJ1-2	few	TGCGCCAGCAGCCCTGGACAGGGGGCTTACTATGGCTACACCTTC	CASSPGQGAYYGYTF
TRBV25-1	TRBD1	TRBJ2-7	few	TGTGCCAGCAGCCGACAGGGTATCGACGAGCAGTACTTC	CASSRQGIDEQYF
TRBV6-5	.	TRBJ1-3	few	TGTGCCAGCAGTCCAGGGGCGGGGAGCTCTGGAAACACCATATATTTT	CASSPGAGSSGNTIYF
TRBV5-1	.	TRBJ2-3	many	TGCGCCAGCAGCTCGTCAGATACGCAGTATTTT	CASSSSDTQYF
TRBV4-2	.	TRBJ2-1	once	TGTGCCAGCAGCCGTCCGGGACTTACCTACAATGAGCAGTTCTTC	CASSRPGLTYNEQFF